This T cell receptor (beta chain) appears in the sequencing data of a study of T cell repertoires in cytomegalovirus infection. Using its own MiXCR run on the reads, TCRdb lists one record per CDR3 protein. The sample contains around 300,000 distinct CDR3 sequences, roughly 25% of which appear only once. The CDR3 consists of 15 residues. Per germline, CDR1 SGHTA and CDR2 FQGNSA. The V segment lost 5 bases and the J segment 1 base; nucleotides outside the gene matches: 5. As regards this clonotype: The antigen remains undetermined.

The gene calls are TRBV7-2 and TRBJ1-1; 9 nucleotides align to TRBD1. Sample: cultured PBMCs, taken from culture after CMV antigen stimulation. The source of this sequence is a human donor in good health (CMV status not recorded). Some clones in this sample may be carry-over from other donors' samples. The CDR3 protein is CASSIQGAGNTEAFF. The CDR3 DNA is TGTGCCAGCAGCATACAGGGGGCCGGGAACACTGAAGCTTTCTTT.